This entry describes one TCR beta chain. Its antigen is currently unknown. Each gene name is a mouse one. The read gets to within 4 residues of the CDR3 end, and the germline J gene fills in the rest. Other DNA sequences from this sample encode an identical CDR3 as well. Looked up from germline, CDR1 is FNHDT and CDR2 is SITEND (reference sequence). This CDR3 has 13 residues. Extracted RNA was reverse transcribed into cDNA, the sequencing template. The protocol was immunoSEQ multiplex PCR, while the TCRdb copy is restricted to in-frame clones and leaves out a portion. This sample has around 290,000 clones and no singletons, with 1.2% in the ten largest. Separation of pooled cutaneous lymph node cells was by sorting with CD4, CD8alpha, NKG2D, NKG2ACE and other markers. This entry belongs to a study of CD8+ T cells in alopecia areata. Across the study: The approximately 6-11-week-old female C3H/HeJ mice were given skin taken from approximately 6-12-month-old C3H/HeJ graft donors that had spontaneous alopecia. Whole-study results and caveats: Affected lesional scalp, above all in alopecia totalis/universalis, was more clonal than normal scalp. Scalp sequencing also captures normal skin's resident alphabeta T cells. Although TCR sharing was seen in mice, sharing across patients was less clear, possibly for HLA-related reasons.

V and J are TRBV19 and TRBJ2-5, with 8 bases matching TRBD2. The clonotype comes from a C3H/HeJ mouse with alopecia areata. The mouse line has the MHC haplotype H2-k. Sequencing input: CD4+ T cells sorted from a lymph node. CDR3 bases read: TGTGCCAGCAGTATGCCTGGGGGGGAC. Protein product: CASSMPGGD. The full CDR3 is CASSMPGGDTQYF.